The sequence of this TCR beta chain was determined in a study of T cells in Graves' hyperthyroidism and ophthalmopathy. Study results and limitations: Blood also carried most thyroid clonotypes expanded above 0.001.

The length of the CDR3 is 14 residues. CDR1 MNHNS and CDR2 SASEGT come from the germline V gene. V shed 5 bases, J shed 8 bases, and the junction held 11 bases outside the gene matches. This clonotype was found many times. Its antigen is unidentified. Researchers barred patients who had uncontrolled infection, other autoimmune disease, pregnancy or lactation. Together with thyroid ultrasound, orbital computed tomography, serum thyroxine and TRAb, clinical symptoms were used for diagnoses. The source material, RNA transcripts, was used to amplify TCR beta CDR3 regions. The HTBI primer set was used in a first-round RT-PCR of the TCR CDR3. TCRdb fed the multiplex PCR reads into MiXCR, producing one record per CDR3 protein. The sample lists about 530,000 distinct CDR3 sequences; 17% were seen once.

The V gene is TRBV6-1, the J gene TRBJ1-1, with 7 bases fitting TRBD1. The sequence was obtained from a woman under 30 with Graves' ophthalmopathy. The specimen was blood. The CDR3 protein is CASSQGEGFLEAFF. The DNA for the CDR3 is TGTGCCAGCAGTCAGGGGGAGGGATTTTTGGAAGCTTTCTTT.